This note documents a single TCR beta chain sequence. Treatment indicated: preoperative locoregional IRX-2 cytokine immunotherapy. This phase Ib study tested locoregional IRX-2 cytokine immunotherapy given before surgery. Method: immunoSEQ multiplex PCR; TCRdb's copy keeps in-frame clones and lacks some. The sample carries tens of thousands of clones, 85% to 95% recorded once. This entry is derived from a study of preoperative IRX-2 immunotherapy in early breast cancer. The CDR3 runs to 14 residues. The V gene lost 3 bases and the J gene lost 3 bases, with 9 bases spanning the gap. CDR1 is MNHEY and CDR2 is SVGAGI in the germline V gene.

The TCR comes from a human donor with breast cancer. This sample comprised tumor tissue, obtained after IRX-2 immunotherapy. V is TRBV6-5 and J is TRBJ2-1; no firm D call. The CDR3 nucleotides are TGTGCCAGCAGTTATCGTGGAAACTACAATGAGCAGTTCTTC. Protein product: CASSYRGNYNEQFF.